These 16 T cell receptor beta chains came from one sample sequenced in a study of a mutant IDH1 vaccine in newly diagnosed glioma (dated by TCRdb to the early 2020s). The label giving this sample's time point can be read as: week 5, during vaccination. Every vaccine dose consisted of 300 ug of a 20-mer mutant IDH1 peptide in Montanide, administered subcutaneously together with topical imiquimod. Preparation of the library involved the immunoSEQ multiplex PCR assay. As stored in TCRdb, this immuneACCESS dataset retains in-frame rearrangements with V and J assigned. A fraction of the clones does not appear; measured against another copy, unresolved V genes explain less than half of the discrepancy, and the remainder lacks a known reason. Present in this sample are 50,000 to 55,000 clones, around 78% of which were seen just once. The ten top clones hold around 4.9% of the sample. No antigens are known for them.

Sample: PBMCs, taken from a glioma patient whose treatment included an IDH1 peptide vaccine. The receptors were sampled from a man in his fifties with glioma.

J is TRBJ2-5 and V is TRBV4-3; 8 nucleotides agree with TRBD1. V lost 4 bases, J lost 4 bases, and 5 bases stayed unmatched. CDR3 size: 14 residues. Looked up from germline, CDR1 is LGHNA and CDR2 is YSLEER. The CDR3 loop reads CASSPQGAGETQYF. The CDR3 nucleotides read TGCGCCAGCAGCCCCCAGGGGGCTGGAGAGACCCAGTACTTC.

The genes are TRBV5-6 and TRBJ2-7; tentative D call: TRBD1 (6 bases). The CDR3 has 12 amino acids. Trimming pared 5 bases from V and 2 bases from J, leaving 8 bases between. CDR1 and CDR2 (germline): SGHDT, YYEEEE. The CDR3 sequence is CASSGTTYEQYF. In DNA, the CDR3 is TGTGCCAGCAGTGGGACAACCTACGAGCAGTACTTC.

The rearrangement joins TRBV5-1 to TRBJ2-7; 10 nucleotides align to TRBD1. There are 14 residues in the CDR3. Unmatched junction bases numbered 4, after V lost 4 bases and J lost 3 bases. Germline V lookup: CDR1 SGHRS, CDR2 YFSETQ. CDR3 DNA: TGCGCCAGCAGCCTCGGACAGGGGGGCTACGAGCAGTACTTC. Its translation: CASSLGQGGYEQYF.

This chain joins TRBV4-1 and TRBJ2-5, with 13 bases fitting TRBD2. There are 18 residues in the CDR3. Germline V gene data show CDR1 as MGHRA and CDR2 as YSYEKL. V lost 3 bases, J lost 1 base, and 8 bases stayed unmatched. CDR3 in DNA: TGCGCCAGCAGCCATACCGGGACTAGCGGGGTTATCCAAGAGACCCAGTACTTC. It yields the protein CASSHTGTSGVIQETQYF.

This chain links TRBV18 with TRBJ1-3; maybe TRBD1 (6 bases). The V end lost 6 bases, the J end lost 7 bases, and 19 bases lay between the germline ends. CDR3 length: 15 amino acids. CDR1 and CDR2 (germline): KGHSH, LQKENI. CDR3 bases: TGTGCCAGCTCTCGAGAACAGGGAATACAGAACACCATATATTTT. Translated, it gives CASSREQGIQNTIYF.

The chain uses TRBV7-9 and TRBJ1-5; a weak D match, TRBD1 (5 bases). The V gene lost 6 bases and the J gene lost 5 bases, with 14 bases spanning the gap. The CDR3 spans 14 residues. In germline, CDR1 is SEHNR, CDR2 FQNEAQ (reference sequence). CDR3 in DNA: TGTGCCAGCAGTCCCTCAGGGAACCATCAGCCCCAGCATTTT. Translation gives CASSPSGNHQPQHF.

The chain links TRBV14 to TRBJ2-2, with D perhaps matching TRBD1 (6 bases). With 4 bases removed from V and 4 bases from J, the gap between germline ends came to 10 bases. CDR1 and CDR2 (germline): SGHDN, FVKESK. The CDR3 loop spans 14 amino acids. CDR3 nucleotides: TGTGCCAGCAGCCCGCAGGGGATCACCGGGGAGCTGTTTTTT. Translating it yields CASSPQGITGELFF. Full variable domain (outside the CDR3, taken from reference TRBV14 and TRBJ2-2): EAGVTQFPSHSVIEKGQTVTLRCDPISGHDNLYWYRRVMGKEIKFLLHFVKESKQDESGMPNNRFLAERTGGTYSTLKVQPAELEDSGVYFCASSPQGITGELFFGEGSRLTVL.

The chain joins TRBV5-6 to TRBJ2-7; D is ambiguous. Germline CDR1 reads SGHDT; CDR2 reads YYEEEE. The CDR3 covers 11 residues. The V end lost 0 bases, the J end lost 3 bases, and 1 base lay between the germline ends. The CDR3 DNA reads as TGTGCCAGCAGCTTGGACTACGAGCAGTACTTC. This translates into CASSLDYEQYF.

This chain uses TRBV2 with TRBJ2-7; 7 bases line up with TRBD1. J gave up 1 base and V 6 bases, and 9 bases lay outside the gene matches. This CDR3 region has 15 residues. CDR1 is SNHLY and CDR2 is FYNNEI in the germline V gene. CDR3 coding DNA: TGTGCCAGCAGGCCTCGGGACAGCGAATCCTACGAGCAGTACTTC. This gives the protein CASRPRDSESYEQYF.

V and J are TRBV6-5 and TRBJ1-2; 9 bases are a match to TRBD1. Losses at the gene ends were 5 bases for V and 3 bases for J; bases not matched to a gene: 7. The germline gives CDR1 MNHEY, CDR2 SVGAGI. CDR3 length equals 15 residues. CDR3 region: CASSARRTGDYGYTF. In nucleotides, the CDR3 is TGTGCCAGCAGTGCAAGACGGACAGGGGACTATGGCTACACCTTC.

By sample fraction, this clone is medium-sized. The rearrangement joins TRBV2 to TRBJ1-5; 7 bases align to TRBD1. Germline-derived CDR1 and CDR2 are SNHLY and FYNNEI. Unmatched junction bases numbered 15, after V lost 3 bases and J lost 4 bases. The CDR3 runs to 18 residues. Written as DNA, the CDR3 is TGTGCCAGCAGTGATTCTCCCCATCGGACAGGCCAAAATCAGCCCCAGCATTTT. This gives the protein CASSDSPHRTGQNQPQHF.

A few counts support this clone. The chain couples TRBV9 to TRBJ2-1; TRBD2 is a possible D gene (6 bases). The V end lost 3 bases, the J end lost 8 bases, and 21 bases lay between the germline ends. The germline V gene encodes CDR1 SGDLS and CDR2 YYNGEE. The CDR3 loop spans 16 amino acids. CDR3 region: CASSGRGYQSLHEQFF. The CDR3 region has the DNA TGTGCCAGCAGCGGTCGGGGGTATCAAAGCTTGCATGAGCAGTTCTTC.

J is TRBJ1-2 and V is TRBV30; a possible D gene is TRBD1 (5 bases). The germline V gene has CDR1 GTSNPN and CDR2 SVGIG (reference sequence). Trimming took off 5 bases at V and 0 bases at J, with 13 bases between the two ends. The CDR3 spans 14 residues. The CDR3 loop is CAWGRDRANYGYTF. The CDR3 DNA reads as TGTGCCTGGGGCCGGGACCGAGCTAACTATGGCTACACCTTC.

This chain connects TRBV6-5 to TRBJ2-1; D is perhaps TRBD2 (6 bases). CDR3 length: 14 amino acids. The V end lost 2 bases, the J end lost 8 bases, and 13 bases lay between the germline ends. The germline CDR1 and CDR2 sequences are MNHEY and SVGAGI. CDR3 protein: CASSYRRGSDEQFF. CDR3 bases: TGTGCCAGCAGTTACCGGAGGGGTAGCGATGAGCAGTTCTTC.

The rearrangement joins TRBV18 to TRBJ2-3, with D unresolved. CDR1 KGHSH and CDR2 LQKENI come from the germline V gene. The CDR3 consists of 14 residues. Trimming left V 2 bases short and J 4 bases short, with 10 bases between. CDR3 DNA: TGTGCCAGCTCACCAAGAACAGATTCAGATACGCAGTATTTT. It encodes CASSPRTDSDTQYF.

The chain couples TRBV2 to TRBJ1-3; 9 bases are shared with TRBD1. The V gene's germline CDR1 is SNHLY and CDR2 FYNNEI. The CDR3 covers 15 residues. The V gene end was trimmed by 5 bases and the J gene end by 1 base; junction bases not matched to a gene: 3. The CDR3 is CASSPDRGSGNTIYF. The CDR3 nucleotides read TGTGCCAGCAGTCCCGACAGGGGGTCTGGAAACACCATATATTTT.